The rows below give T cell receptor beta chains drawn from one sample of a study of blood T cell repertoires in COVID-19. Assay: immunoSEQ multiplex PCR; the TCRdb copy retains only in-frame clones and omits some. The table has under 95,000 clones, around 90% seen once. Sequencing was done on a sample of peripheral blood. Source of these receptors: a woman aged 50 to 60 in a cohort sampled during active COVID-19. Each CDR3 is given with its conserved first and last residue. Each record gives: D gene, clone size, V gene, J gene, CDR3 DNA, CDR3 protein. D genes are given only for firm matches. Clone size is stated in some rows and not others, as once, few, many or a class when expanded.

-	-	TRBV7-3	TRBJ2-3	TGTGCCAGCAGCCCGGGAAGCACAGATACGCAGTATTTT	CASSPGSTDTQYF
-	-	TRBV28	TRBJ2-5	TGTGCCAGCAGTTCCTTAGAGACCCAGTACTTC	CASSSLETQYF
TRBD2	-	TRBV19	TRBJ2-7	TGTGCCAGTAGTATTGACGGCGGGAGGGTAAGGGACGAGCAGTACTTC	CASSIDGGRVRDEQYF
TRBD1	-	TRBV7-9	TRBJ2-5	TGTGCCAGCAGTGGGACAGTCCAAGAGACCCAGTACTTC	CASSGTVQETQYF
-	-	TRBV9	TRBJ1-3	TGTGCCAGCAGCGTTGGACCCGGGACAATAGGAAACACCATATATTTT	CASSVGPGTIGNTIYF
-	-	TRBV28	TRBJ2-7	TGTGCCAGCAGTTTAGGCGGCCAGTACGAGCAGTACTTC	CASSLGGQYEQYF
TRBD2	-	TRBV9	TRBJ2-3	TGTGCCAGCAGCGCCAAAACTTTAGCGGGTGGCACAGATACGCAGTATTTT	CASSAKTLAGGTDTQYF
TRBD1	once	TRBV27	TRBJ2-1	TGTGCCAGCAGTTTAAACAGGGGAAATGAGCAGTTCTTC	CASSLNRGNEQFF
-	-	TRBV28	TRBJ2-1	TGTGCCAGCAGCCCGGGGAGCGCAAGCTCCTACAATGAGCAGTTCTTC	CASSPGSASSYNEQFF
-	-	TRBV24-1	TRBJ2-5	TGTGCCACCAGTGATTCGGGGTGGGAGACCCAGTACTTC	CATSDSGWETQYF
-	-	TRBV7-9	TRBJ2-3	TGTGCCAGCAGCTTAGTTTCCGGGTCCGATACGCAGTATTTT	CASSLVSGSDTQYF
-	-	TRBV7-8	TRBJ2-2	TGTGCCAGCAGCATCACAGGTCTGAACACCGGGGAGCTGTTTTTT	CASSITGLNTGELFF
-	once	TRBV19	TRBJ2-6	TGTGCCAGTAGTCCCTCGGCGGTTGCTTCTGGGGCCAACGTCCTGACTTTC	CASSPSAVASGANVLTF
-	-	TRBV2	TRBJ1-5	TGTGCCAGCAGTGAACAGGGGACCGTGAATCAGCCCCAGCATTTT	CASSEQGTVNQPQHF
-	-	TRBV24-1	TRBJ2-1	TGTGCCACCAGTGACTTTAGCGGTGAGCAGTTCTTC	CATSDFSGEQFF
-	-	TRBV5-1	TRBJ2-2	TGCGCCAGCAGCCTGGACAATGCCGGGGAGCTGTTTTTT	CASSLDNAGELFF
-	-	TRBV6-6	TRBJ1-1	TGTGCCAGCAGTTACACAGGGCCCCCGGACACTGAAGCTTTCTTT	CASSYTGPPDTEAFF
TRBD2	-	TRBV5-1	TRBJ2-2	TGCGCCAGCAGCTTTGGGGGACTAATAGCCGGGGAGCTGTTTTTT	CASSFGGLIAGELFF
-	-	TRBV7-2	TRBJ2-7	TGTGCCAGCAGCCGGGACTTCCGCTACGAGCAGTACTTC	CASSRDFRYEQYF
-	-	TRBV6-5	TRBJ1-2	TGTGCCAGCAGTTACGAGGCTAACTATGGCTACACCTTC	CASSYEANYGYTF
-	-	TRBV4-1	TRBJ1-3	TGCGCCAGCAGCCCCCCCTCCCTGCTATCTGGAAACACCATATATTTT	CASSPPSLLSGNTIYF
TRBD1	-	TRBV5-4	TRBJ2-3	TGTGCCAGCACCACAGGGGGTCGTCCCACAGATACGCAGTATTTT	CASTTGGRPTDTQYF
TRBD2	-	TRBV4-1	TRBJ2-3	TGCGCCAGCAGCCGTTACACTGCGGCGGGGGGGCCAACAGATACGCAGTATTTT	CASSRYTAAGGPTDTQYF
TRBD1	-	TRBV6-2/TRBV6-3	TRBJ2-1	TGTGCCAGCAGCCCACATCCGGGACAGGGGGCGCTTAAAGAGCAGTTCTTC	CASSPHPGQGALKEQFF
TRBD1	-	TRBV6-5	TRBJ1-2	TGTGCCAGCAGCCCAGTACAGGGGGAAATCTATGGCTACACCTTC	CASSPVQGEIYGYTF
-	-	TRBV5-5	TRBJ2-3	TGTGCCAGCAGCTCCTCAGGGAACACACGGACACATACGCAGTATTTT	CASSSSGNTRTHTQYF
TRBD2	-	TRBV11-3	TRBJ2-2	TGTGCCAGCAGCTTAGGACTAGCGGGAGGCGGGGAGCTGTTTTTT	CASSLGLAGGGELFF
-	-	TRBV5-1	TRBJ2-5	TGCGCCAGCAGCTTTCCCACAGGGGGGGCAGAGACCCAGTACTTC	CASSFPTGGAETQYF
TRBD2	-	TRBV10-3	TRBJ2-1	TGTGCCATCAGTGATGAGGGACTAGCGTATACCAATGAGCAGTTCTTC	CAISDEGLAYTNEQFF
TRBD2	-	TRBV7-6	TRBJ2-3	TGTGCCAGCAGCCTAGGCCCCCTGGGTAGCGGGGGTTCAGATACGCAGTATTTT	CASSLGPLGSGGSDTQYF
-	-	TRBV18	TRBJ1-4	TGTGCCAGCTCCTCGACCTCCTCAGGGGCCAAAAGGGAAAAACTGTTTTTT	CASSSTSSGAKREKLFF
TRBD2	-	TRBV9	TRBJ2-7	TGTGCCAGCAGCACGGCGGCTAGCGGGGGCTACGAGCAGTACTTC	CASSTAASGGYEQYF
TRBD1	-	TRBV4-1	TRBJ2-1	TGCGCCAGCAGCCAACCGGGACAGAAGAATGAGCAGTTCTTC	CASSQPGQKNEQFF
-	-	TRBV9	TRBJ1-3	TGTGCCAGCAGCGGGGGGCAGAGCTCTGGAAACACCATATATTTT	CASSGGQSSGNTIYF
TRBD2	-	TRBV7-2	TRBJ2-7	TGTGCCAGCAGCCACCAAGAGGGAGGGCCGTACGAGCAGTACTTC	CASSHQEGGPYEQYF
-	-	TRBV25-1	TRBJ1-1	TGTGCCAGCAGTGAAACAGGGATGAACACTGAAGCTTTCTTT	CASSETGMNTEAFF
-	-	TRBV6-1	TRBJ1-2	TGTGCCAGCAGTGAAAGAGAGTATGGCTACACCTTC	CASSEREYGYTF
-	once	TRBV3-1/TRBV3-2	TRBJ1-5	TGTGCCAGCAGCCAAGCAGGGGTAAATCAGCCCCAGCATTTT	CASSQAGVNQPQHF
-	-	TRBV5-1	TRBJ2-5	TGCGCCAGCAGCTTCCAGGGGAACCAAGAGACCCAGTACTTC	CASSFQGNQETQYF
-	-	TRBV27	TRBJ1-1	TGTGCCAGCAGTTTCGAAGGGGGAAATGAAGCTTTCTTT	CASSFEGGNEAFF
-	-	TRBV5-4	TRBJ2-5	TGTGCCAGCAGCTTCCCAGGCGGGCGGCAAGAGACCCAGTACTTC	CASSFPGGRQETQYF
-	-	TRBV4-2	TRBJ1-2	TGTGCCAGCAGCCAATTACAGGGAACCGCTAACTATGGCTACACCTTC	CASSQLQGTANYGYTF
-	-	TRBV19	TRBJ1-2	TGTGCCAGTAGCCTCGGACAGACAGTCTCTAACTATGGCTACACCTTC	CASSLGQTVSNYGYTF
TRBD1	-	TRBV7-9	TRBJ2-1	TGTGCCAGCAGCGAAGCCGGGACAGGGGAGGGGTTCTTC	CASSEAGTGEGFF
-	-	TRBV27	TRBJ2-3	TGTGCCAGCACCACAGGGATCCAGGGTTTAGATACGCAGTATTTT	CASTTGIQGLDTQYF
-	-	TRBV5-5	TRBJ1-4	TGTGCCAGCAGCCCGGAGGGATCTAATGAAAAACTGTTTTTT	CASSPEGSNEKLFF
TRBD1	-	TRBV5-1	TRBJ1-3	TGCGCCAGCAGCTTGGCCTTCAGGGGGCAGGGAAACACCATATATTTT	CASSLAFRGQGNTIYF
-	-	TRBV5-8	TRBJ2-1	TGTGCCAGCGAACGACTCGGAAAGGGGATTAACAATGAGCAGTTCTTC	CASERLGKGINNEQFF
TRBD1	-	TRBV28	TRBJ1-5	TGTGCCAGCAGTTCACCGGGACAGGGACGGAGCAATCAGCCCCAGCATTTT	CASSSPGQGRSNQPQHF
-	once	TRBV2	TRBJ1-2	TGTGCCAGCACCTTAAGGGCCCAGGGGAACTATGGCTACACCTTC	CASTLRAQGNYGYTF
-	few	TRBV7-3	TRBJ2-1	TGTGCCAGCAGCTTATTAGGGGCTCGGAACAATGAGCAGTTCTTC	CASSLLGARNNEQFF
TRBD1	-	TRBV5-6	TRBJ1-1	TGTGCCAGCAGCTTAGGTGCTCGATGGACAGGGTTGGCCACTGAAGCTTTCTTT	CASSLGARWTGLATEAFF
TRBD2	-	TRBV19	TRBJ2-1	TGTGCCAGTAGCCAGAGCGGGAGGGCATCCTACAATGAGCAGTTCTTC	CASSQSGRASYNEQFF
TRBD2	-	TRBV9	TRBJ2-7	TGTGCCAGCAGCGAGGGACTAGCGGGACTCGAGCAGTACTTC	CASSEGLAGLEQYF
TRBD1	once	TRBV14	TRBJ1-2	TGTGCCAGCAGCCAAAGGACAGGGTCAGGAGTCAACTATGGCTACACCTTC	CASSQRTGSGVNYGYTF
TRBD1	-	TRBV5-1	TRBJ2-2	TGCGCCAGCAGCCGAGACAGGGGGAGCACCGGGGAGCTGTTTTTT	CASSRDRGSTGELFF
TRBD2	-	TRBV9	TRBJ2-3	TGTGCCAGCAGCGACTTACCGATGACTAGCGGGGGCCCTAAAGATACGCAGTATTTT	CASSDLPMTSGGPKDTQYF
-	-	TRBV28	TRBJ2-5	TGTGCCAGCAGTTTACAGGGTATGGGGGAGACCCAGTACTTC	CASSLQGMGETQYF